This T cell receptor (beta chain) was captured in a study of OX40 agonist ivuxolimab in advanced cancers. Notes on the research overall: Ivuxolimab, which targeted the costimulatory receptor OX40 (CD134), was an agonistic, fully human IgG2 monoclonal antibody. Of the roughly 50 dose-escalation patients, hepatocellular carcinoma was present in around 19, melanoma in around 15, renal cell carcinoma in 9 and head and neck cancer in 9. Patients were allowed to have had prior anti-PD-1, anti-PD-L1 or anti-CTLA-4 therapy, and around two fifths of the dose-escalation patients had been treated with checkpoint inhibitors. The dose-escalation cohort was roughly 80% male with a mean age of about 58 years, ranging from roughly 20 to 80. The paper covers the monotherapy dose-escalation part of the phase I ivuxolimab trial, which included N ≈ 57 patients. Peripheral TCRbeta sequencing was intended to test whether TCR sequence diversity was altered and clonal T-cell expansion was caused by ivuxolimab. Intravenous ivuxolimab was administered to patients every 2 weeks at six dose levels: 0.01, 0.1, 0.3, 1.5, 3 and 10 mg/kg. Partial responses occurred in three dose-escalation patients: two with cutaneous melanoma and one with hepatocellular carcinoma.

What the work shows at the level of the full study, not this receptor alone: Partial responders in the 0.1-3.0 mg/kg groups had among the lowest normalized peripheral clonal expansion, especially among CD8+ T cells. Clonal expansion of both CD4+ and CD8+ blood T cells was observed from baseline to week 6 at doses 0.1 to 3.0 mg/kg. On average, CD8+ T cells showed more expanded clones than CD4+ T cells after ivuxolimab. The antigen specificity of the peripheral T cells that underwent clonal expansion was not determined. Low levels of normalized T-cell clonal expansion were also seen in some patients who did not respond.

From the cysteine through the phenylalanine, the CDR3 covers 11 amino acids. Only the CDR3 part of the read is kept: 33 bases, read in frame from the first base. Per the germline V gene (reference sequence), MNHNY is the CDR1 and SVGAGI is the CDR2. V and J lose 6 bases and 4 bases, and a span of 7 bases separates them. A remark on this clone: Its binding antigen is unknown. No base quality values were provided; no much bigger clone lies one nucleotide off.

Patients with autoimmune disease history or receiving systemic immunosuppression were excluded from the trial. Peripheral blood for TCR sequencing was collected from all dose cohorts at baseline, on cycle 4 day 1, and on cycle 7 day 1. The samples were drawn from a first-in-human, open-label, multicenter phase I dose-escalation trial of ivuxolimab. Adults with locally advanced or metastatic head and neck squamous cell, hepatocellular, melanoma or renal cell carcinoma were enrolled in the trial. Before TCR sequencing, CD4+ and CD8+ T cells were separately sorted from peripheral blood. To sequence the TCRbeta CDR3 region, genomic DNA was isolated from the sorted cells. The immunoSEQ Assay was used to sequence the TCRbeta CDR3 regions. TCRdb mirrors the immuneACCESS table, restricted to in-frame sequences. Some clones are absent from its copies; in checked studies, under half trace to an unresolved V gene, and the reason for the others is unknown. The sample table shows more than 25,000 clones, and about nine tenths are seen once. The top ten hold just under 9.5% of the sample.

The chain employs TRBV6-6 and TRBJ2-7; TRBD2 could be the D gene, as 6 bases match. The source material was CD4+ or CD8+ T cells sorted from blood, sampled in a trial of the OX40 agonist ivuxolimab. The receptor was isolated from an adult with an advanced solid tumor such as melanoma, head and neck, liver or kidney cancer. The bases read TGTGCCAGCAGCGGGGGATACGAGCAGTACTTC. Its translation is CASSGGYEQYF.